The rows below give T cell receptor beta chains drawn from one sample of a study of T cells after yellow fever vaccination. TCRdb reanalysed the 5' RACE reads using MiXCR and keeps one entry per CDR3 protein. The table shows tens of thousands of distinct CDR3 sequences, with under 7% occurring only once. The starting material was PBMCs, either bulk or a sorted T-cell subset (CD4+, CD8+, memory, or dextramer-sorted; not recorded which), obtained 15 days after the yellow fever booster vaccination. These receptors all come from a man aged 30 to 45 who received the YFV17D yellow fever vaccine. CDR3s include the opening cysteine and the closing phenylalanine or tryptophan. Fields, in order: D gene, V gene, clone size, J gene, CDR3 protein, CDR3 DNA. A D gene is named only where the DNA matches it firmly. Rows may omit the clone size; those that give it use once, few, many or a size class.

TRBD2	TRBV29-1	many	TRBJ2-3	CSAGLAGVADTQYF	TGCAGCGCGGGACTAGCGGGAGTGGCAGATACGCAGTATTTT
-	TRBV7-6	many	TRBJ2-2	CASSLGTGSTGELFF	TGTGCCAGCAGCTTAGGCACAGGGAGCACCGGGGAGCTGTTTTTT
-	TRBV7-2	medium-sized	TRBJ2-5	CASSLMGGGETQYF	TGTGCCAGCAGCTTAATGGGTGGCGGAGAGACCCAGTACTTC
TRBD1	TRBV10-3	many	TRBJ2-5	CAISEGTGQETQYF	TGTGCCATCAGTGAGGGGACAGGACAAGAGACCCAGTACTTC
-	TRBV2	many	TRBJ1-3	CASRLDSPGNTIYF	TGTGCCAGCAGGCTGGACAGCCCTGGAAACACCATATATTTT
TRBD2	TRBV20-1	many	TRBJ2-7	CSASSGAVSYEQYF	TGCAGTGCTAGCAGCGGGGCGGTCTCCTACGAGCAGTACTTC
-	TRBV6-2/TRBV6-3	many	TRBJ2-7	CASSWDSSYEQYF	TGTGCCAGCAGTTGGGACTCGTCCTACGAGCAGTACTTC
TRBD1	TRBV12-3/TRBV12-4	many	TRBJ2-3	CASSHPGQGNQDTQYF	TGTGCCAGCAGCCATCCGGGACAGGGAAATCAAGATACGCAGTATTTT
-	TRBV20-1	-	TRBJ2-1	CCARDGIGARGDNEQFF	TGCTGTGCTAGAGATGGGATAGGGGCCCGCGGTGACAATGAGCAGTTCTTC
-	TRBV29-1	many	TRBJ2-2	CSVAPLDSHTGELFF	TGCAGCGTTGCACCTCTTGACAGCCACACCGGGGAGCTGTTTTTT
-	TRBV6-6	many	TRBJ2-5	CASSTRGFETQYF	TGTGCCAGCAGTACTAGAGGGTTCGAGACCCAGTACTTC
-	TRBV18	few	TRBJ1-1	CASSPERMTGTTSNTEAFF	TGTGCCAGCTCACCGGAAAGAATGACCGGGACAACGAGTAACACTGAAGCTTTCTTT
TRBD2	TRBV4-3	many	TRBJ2-3	CASSQDLVGSGRSSTDTQYF	TGCGCCAGCAGCCAAGATCTAGTGGGGAGCGGGAGGTCTAGCACAGATACGCAGTATTTT